The T cell receptor beta chain described here comes from a study of metastatic and nonmetastatic thyroid tumors. Study-level findings and limits: When malignant thyroid tumors were compared with benign nodules, TCR beta diversity was reportedly significantly higher in the malignant tumors. This held in both blood and tumor samples.

This clone was seen repeatedly, ten times or more. Its matching antigen is unknown. Patients were all untreated before their thyroid surgery. TCRdb re-clonotyped the PCR reads through MiXCR. This sample has over 15,000 clones, with about 27% found just once. The CDR3 extends over 13 amino acids. The V gene's germline CDR1 is SNHLY and CDR2 FYNNEI. Trimming cost V 2 bases and J 10 bases; bases outside gene matches: 7. The chain recombines TRBV2 with TRBJ1-1; 7 nucleotides agree with TRBD1. This sequence originates from a female donor with papillary thyroid cancer or a benign thyroid nodule (not recorded which). Some clones in this sample may be carry-over from other donors' samples. Material for sequencing was tumor tissue. The CDR3, as DNA: TGTGCCAGCAGTGAATCGGACAGGAAACGAGCTTTCTTT. Residues: CASSESDRKRAFF.